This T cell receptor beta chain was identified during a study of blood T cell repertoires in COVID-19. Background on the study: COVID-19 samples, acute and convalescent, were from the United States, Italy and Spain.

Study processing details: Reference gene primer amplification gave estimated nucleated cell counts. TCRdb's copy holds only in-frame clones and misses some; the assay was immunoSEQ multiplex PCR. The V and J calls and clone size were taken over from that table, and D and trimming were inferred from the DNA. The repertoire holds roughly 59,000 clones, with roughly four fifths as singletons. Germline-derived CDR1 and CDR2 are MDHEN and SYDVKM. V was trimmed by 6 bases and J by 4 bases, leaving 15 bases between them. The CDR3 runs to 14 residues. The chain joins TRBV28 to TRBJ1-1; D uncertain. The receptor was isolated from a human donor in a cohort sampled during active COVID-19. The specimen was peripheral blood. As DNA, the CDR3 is TGTGCCAGCAGCTTCCCCCTGGAGTTCACTGAAGCTTTCTTT. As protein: CASSFPLEFTEAFF.